This TCR beta chain was observed in a study of breast tumors, draining lymph nodes, adjacent tissues (dated by TCRdb to the mid-2010s). Concerning the study at large: Breast cancer patients provided tumor, adjacent nontumor tissue and axillary lymph nodes, and the study compared the TCR beta repertoires across these three sources. In human breast cancer, the study set out to evaluate how tumor, surrounding tissue and draining lymph node repertoires relate to one another and whether T cells may move between these sites.

Ten or more counts support this clonotype. Its antigen has not been determined. It has no much larger one-base neighbor in the sample; base qualities were not kept. Lymph node samples were obtained from the axillary draining lymph nodes of breast cancer patients. TCRdb records Illumina HiSeq 2000 as the sequencer. Multiplex PCR amplification was used to build the TCR beta chain libraries. The amplified TCR beta chain products were analyzed by high-throughput sequencing. The public reads were run again by TCRdb, first through fastp at Q25 and then through MiXCR, and only productive beta chains were kept. Every entry covers one CDR3 protein and lists the most common genes and DNA from its rows. In this sample the table shows some 130,000 distinct CDR3 sequences, about 20% of which occur a single time. Together, the top ten hold roughly 3.5% of the sample. As encoded in the germline V gene, CDR1 is MNHEY while CDR2 is SVGAGI. V and J lose 7 bases and 7 bases, and a span of 14 bases separates them. The CDR3 runs 13 amino acids, cysteine and phenylalanine included. The kept DNA is CDR3 alone, 39 bases in frame from the first base.

The paper's findings and limits, for the study overall: Tumor T-cell repertoires showed less diversity than lymph node repertoires and more diversity than nontumor tissue repertoires, and tumor T-cell repertoires showed preferential V and J gene usage. The similarity between tumor and nontumor tissue repertoires was significantly greater in luminal-like breast cancer than in basal-like breast cancer. The conclusion that tumor T cells originate in lymph nodes was framed as consistent with a hypothesis rather than directly demonstrated. The data were judged consistent with most tumor T cells deriving from the lymph node and then expanding within tumor tissue.

In this chain, TRBV6-5 is recombined with TRBJ2-1; the D call is possibly TRBD1 or TRBD2, each sharing 5 bases. Input material: axillary lymph node tissue. This sequence was found in a female donor with breast cancer. Some clones in this sample may be carry-over from other donors' samples. The CDR3 protein: CASKAGARNEQFF. In nucleotides, the sequence is TGTGCCAGCAAGGCCGGGGCACGGAATGAGCAGTTCTTC.